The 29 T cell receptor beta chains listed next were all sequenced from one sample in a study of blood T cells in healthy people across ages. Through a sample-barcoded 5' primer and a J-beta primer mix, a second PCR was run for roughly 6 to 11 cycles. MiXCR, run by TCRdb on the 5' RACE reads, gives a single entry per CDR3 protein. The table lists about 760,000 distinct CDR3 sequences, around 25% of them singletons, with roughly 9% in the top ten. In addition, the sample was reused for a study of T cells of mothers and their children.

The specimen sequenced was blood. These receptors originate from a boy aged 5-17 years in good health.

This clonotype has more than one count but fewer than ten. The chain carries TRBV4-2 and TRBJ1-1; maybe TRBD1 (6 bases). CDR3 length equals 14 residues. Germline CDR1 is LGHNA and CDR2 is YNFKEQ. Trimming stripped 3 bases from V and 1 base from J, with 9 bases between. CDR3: CASSHTGRNTEAFF. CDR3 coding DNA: TGTGCCAGCAGCCACACAGGGAGGAACACTGAAGCTTTCTTT.

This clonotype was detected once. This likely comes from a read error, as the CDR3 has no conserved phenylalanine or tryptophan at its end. CDR3 coding DNA: TGTGCGAGCAGTGGAGCGGGGCGCTGGGAGACCCAGTACCTC. The encoded protein is CASSGAGRWETQYL. The chain carries TRBV6-1 and TRBJ2-5; 7 bases fit TRBD2. This CDR3 is built from 14 residues. Germline loops: CDR1 MNHNS, CDR2 SASEGT.

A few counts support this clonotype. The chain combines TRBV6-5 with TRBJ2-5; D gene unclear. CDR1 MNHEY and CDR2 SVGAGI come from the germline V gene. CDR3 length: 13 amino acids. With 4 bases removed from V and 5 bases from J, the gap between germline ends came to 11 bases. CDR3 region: CASSSPERETQYF. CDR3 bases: TGTGCCAGCAGTTCCCCGGAGCGTGAGACCCAGTACTTC.

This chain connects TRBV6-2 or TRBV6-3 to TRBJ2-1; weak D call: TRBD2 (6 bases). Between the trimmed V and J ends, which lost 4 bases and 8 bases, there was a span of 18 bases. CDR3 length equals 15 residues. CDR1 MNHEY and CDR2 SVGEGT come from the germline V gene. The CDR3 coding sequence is TGTGCCAGCAGTTCAGGACCCCTCGGGAGCGATGAGCAGTTCTTC. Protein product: CASSSGPLGSDEQFF.

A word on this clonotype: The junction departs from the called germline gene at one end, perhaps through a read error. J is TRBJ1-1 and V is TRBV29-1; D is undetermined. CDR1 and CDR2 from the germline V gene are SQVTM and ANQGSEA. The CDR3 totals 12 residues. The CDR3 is CSVRPKNTEPFF. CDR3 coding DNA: TGCAGCGTTAGGCCGAAGAACACTGAACCTTTCTTT.

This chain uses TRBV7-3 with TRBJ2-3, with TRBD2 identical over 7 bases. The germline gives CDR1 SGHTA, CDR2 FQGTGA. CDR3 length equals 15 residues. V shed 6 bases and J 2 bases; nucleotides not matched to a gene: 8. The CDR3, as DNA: TGTGCCAGCAGTTCTAGCGGAGCCACCACAGATACGCAGTATTTT. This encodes CASSSSGATTDTQYF. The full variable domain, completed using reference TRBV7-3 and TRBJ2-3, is GAGVSQTPSNKVTEKGKYVELRCDPISGHTALYWYRQSLGQGPEFLIYFQGTGAADDSGLPNDRFFAVRPEGSVSTLKIQRTERGDSAVYLCASSSSGATTDTQYFGPGTRLTVL.

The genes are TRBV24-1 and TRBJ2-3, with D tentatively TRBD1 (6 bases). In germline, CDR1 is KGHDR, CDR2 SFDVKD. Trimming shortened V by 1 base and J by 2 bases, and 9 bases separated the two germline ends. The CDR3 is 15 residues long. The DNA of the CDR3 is TGTGCCACCAGTGATTTACAGGGACACACAGATACGCAGTATTTT. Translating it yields CATSDLQGHTDTQYF.

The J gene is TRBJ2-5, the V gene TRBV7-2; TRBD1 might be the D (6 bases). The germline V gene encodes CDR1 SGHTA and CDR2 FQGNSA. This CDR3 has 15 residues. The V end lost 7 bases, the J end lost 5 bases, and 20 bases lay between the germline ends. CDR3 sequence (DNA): TGTGCCAGCACCCGCGGCAGGGGCGACGACGAGACCCAGTACTTC. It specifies CASTRGRGDDETQYF.

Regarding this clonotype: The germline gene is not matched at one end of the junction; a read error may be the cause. The CDR3 loop reads CASSQTGDSYERYF. CDR3 coding DNA: TGTGCCAGCTCACAGACAGGCGACTCCTACGAGCGGTATTTC. The chain couples TRBV18 to TRBJ2-7, with D possibly TRBD1 on 6 matching bases. The CDR3 contains 14 residues. CDR1 and CDR2 (germline): KGHSH, LQKENI. Full variable domain (outside the CDR3, taken from reference TRBV18 and TRBJ2-7): NAGVMQNPRHLVRRRGQEARLRCSPMKGHSHVYWYRQLPEEGLKFMVYLQKENIIDESGMPKERFSAEFPKEGPSILRIQQVVRGDSAAYFCASSQTGDSYERYFGPGTRLTVT.

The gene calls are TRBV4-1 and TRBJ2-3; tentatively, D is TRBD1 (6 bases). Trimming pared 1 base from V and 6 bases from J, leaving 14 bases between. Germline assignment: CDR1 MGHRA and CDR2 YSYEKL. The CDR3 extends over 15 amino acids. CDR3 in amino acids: CASSQVQGRADTQYF. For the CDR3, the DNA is TGCGCCAGCAGCCAAGTTCAGGGGCGGGCGGATACGCAGTATTTT.

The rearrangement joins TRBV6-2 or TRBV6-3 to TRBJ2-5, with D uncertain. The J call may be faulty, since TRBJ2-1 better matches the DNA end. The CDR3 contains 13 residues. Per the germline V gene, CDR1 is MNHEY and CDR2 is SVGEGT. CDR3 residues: CASSPSLYNEQFF. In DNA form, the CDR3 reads TGTGCCAGCAGTCCCTCCCTTTACAATGAGCAGTTCTTC.

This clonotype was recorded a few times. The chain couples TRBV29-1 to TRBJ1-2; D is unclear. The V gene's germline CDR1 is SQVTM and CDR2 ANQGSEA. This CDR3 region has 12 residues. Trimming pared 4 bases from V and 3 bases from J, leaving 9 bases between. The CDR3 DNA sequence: TGCAGCGTTGTTCTCGGGTACTATGGCTACACCTTC. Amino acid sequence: CSVVLGYYGYTF.

This chain's CDR3 is CASSLGSGDEQFF. The CDR3 DNA follows: TGCGCCAGCAGCTTGGGGTCGGGGGATGAGCAGTTCTTC. The V call is TRBV5-1, the J call TRBJ2-1; D may be TRBD2 (6 bases). Germline V gene lookup returns CDR1 SGHRS and CDR2 YFSETQ. The CDR3 loop spans 13 amino acids. V gave up 0 bases and J gave up 8 bases, with 9 bases separating them.

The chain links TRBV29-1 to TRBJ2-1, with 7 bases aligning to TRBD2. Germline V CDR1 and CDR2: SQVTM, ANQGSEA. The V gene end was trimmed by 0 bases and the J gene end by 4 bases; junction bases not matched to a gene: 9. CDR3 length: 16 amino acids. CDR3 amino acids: CSVEDRGGPSYNEQFF. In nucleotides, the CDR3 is TGCAGCGTTGAAGATCGGGGAGGGCCTTCATACAATGAGCAGTTCTTC.

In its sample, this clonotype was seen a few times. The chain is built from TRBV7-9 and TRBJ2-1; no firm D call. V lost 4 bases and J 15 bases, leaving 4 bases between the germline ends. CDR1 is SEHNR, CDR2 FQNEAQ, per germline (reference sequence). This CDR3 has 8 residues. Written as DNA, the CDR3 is TGTGCCAGCAGCTCGATGTTCTTC. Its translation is CASSSMFF.

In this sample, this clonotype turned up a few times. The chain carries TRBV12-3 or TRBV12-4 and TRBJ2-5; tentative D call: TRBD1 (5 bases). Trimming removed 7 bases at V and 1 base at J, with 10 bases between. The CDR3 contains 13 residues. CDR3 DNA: TGTGCCAGCAAAGGGGTCTCCCAAGAGACCCAGTACTTC. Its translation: CASKGVSQETQYF.

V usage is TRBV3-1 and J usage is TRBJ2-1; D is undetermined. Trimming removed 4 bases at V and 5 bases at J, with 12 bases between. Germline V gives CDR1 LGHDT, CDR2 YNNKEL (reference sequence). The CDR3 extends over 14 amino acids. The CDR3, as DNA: TGTGCCAGCAGCCCCACTCGCCACCACAATGAGCAGTTCTTC. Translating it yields CASSPTRHHNEQFF.

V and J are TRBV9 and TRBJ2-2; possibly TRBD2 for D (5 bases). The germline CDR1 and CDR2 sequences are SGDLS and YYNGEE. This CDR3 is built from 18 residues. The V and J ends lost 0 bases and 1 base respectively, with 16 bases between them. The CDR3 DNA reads TGTGCCAGCAGCGTAGCCCTATTGATGAGGGAGAACACCGGGGAGCTGTTTTTT. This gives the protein CASSVALLMRENTGELFF.

CDR3 loop: CASSQGLGQARLGYTF. Here the CDR3 DNA reads TGTGCCAGCAGCCAGGGGCTTGGTCAGGCCCGACTCGGCTACACCTTC. J is TRBJ1-2 and V is TRBV7-2; D is perhaps TRBD1 (6 bases). Trimming took off 5 bases at V and 8 bases at J, with 24 bases between the two ends. The CDR3 has 16 amino acids. Germline lookup yields CDR1 SGHTA and CDR2 FQGNSA.

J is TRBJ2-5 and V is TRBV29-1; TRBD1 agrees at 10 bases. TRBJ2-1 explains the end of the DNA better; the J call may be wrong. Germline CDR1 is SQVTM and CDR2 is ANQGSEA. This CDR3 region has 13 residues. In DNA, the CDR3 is TGCAGCGTTGAAGAGGGACAGGGGAATGAGCAGTTCTTC. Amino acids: CSVEEGQGNEQFF.

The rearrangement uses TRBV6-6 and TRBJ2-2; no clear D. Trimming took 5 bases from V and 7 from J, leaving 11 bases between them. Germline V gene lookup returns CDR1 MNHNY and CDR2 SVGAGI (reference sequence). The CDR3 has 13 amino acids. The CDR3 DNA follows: TGTGCCAGCAGTCGAGGTGACATCGGGGAGCTGTTTTTT. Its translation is CASSRGDIGELFF.

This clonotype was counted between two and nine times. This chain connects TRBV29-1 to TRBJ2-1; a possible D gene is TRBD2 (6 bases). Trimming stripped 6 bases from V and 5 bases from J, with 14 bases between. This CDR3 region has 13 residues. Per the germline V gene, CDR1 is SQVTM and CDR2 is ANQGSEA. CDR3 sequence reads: CSVWGEFHNEQFF. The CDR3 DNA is TGCAGCGTCTGGGGGGAATTCCACAATGAGCAGTTCTTC.

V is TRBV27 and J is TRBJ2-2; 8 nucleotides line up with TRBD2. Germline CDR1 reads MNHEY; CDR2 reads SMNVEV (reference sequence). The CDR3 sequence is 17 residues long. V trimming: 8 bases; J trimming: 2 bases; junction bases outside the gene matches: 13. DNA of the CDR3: TGTGCCAGCCCCCCGACCGGGACTAGATACAACACCGGGGAGCTGTTTTTT. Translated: CASPPTGTRYNTGELFF.

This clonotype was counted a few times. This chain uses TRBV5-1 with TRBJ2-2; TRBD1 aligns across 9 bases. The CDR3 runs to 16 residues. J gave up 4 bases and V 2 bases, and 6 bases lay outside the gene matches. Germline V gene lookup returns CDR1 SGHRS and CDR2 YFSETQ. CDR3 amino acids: CASSFQYRGPTGELFF. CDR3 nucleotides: TGCGCCAGCAGCTTCCAGTACAGGGGGCCCACCGGGGAGCTGTTTTTT. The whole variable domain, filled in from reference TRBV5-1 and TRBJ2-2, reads KAGVTQTPRYLIKTRGQQVTLSCSPISGHRSVSWYQQTPGQGLQFLFEYFSETQRNKGNFPGRFSGRQFSNSRSEMNVSTLELGDSALYLCASSFQYRGPTGELFFGEGSRLTVL.

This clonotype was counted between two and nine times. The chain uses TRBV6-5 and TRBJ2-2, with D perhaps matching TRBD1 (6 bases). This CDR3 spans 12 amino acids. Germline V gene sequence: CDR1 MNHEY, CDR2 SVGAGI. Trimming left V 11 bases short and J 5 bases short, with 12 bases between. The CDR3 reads CAATGPTGELFF. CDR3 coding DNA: TGTGCCGCGACAGGCCCTACCGGGGAGCTGTTTTTT.

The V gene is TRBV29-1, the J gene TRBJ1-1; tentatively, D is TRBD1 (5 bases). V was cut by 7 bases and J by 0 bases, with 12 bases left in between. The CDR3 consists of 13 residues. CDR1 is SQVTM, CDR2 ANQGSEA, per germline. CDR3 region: CSDGQGMNTEAFF. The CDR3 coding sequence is TGCAGCGATGGTCAGGGCATGAACACTGAAGCTTTCTTT.

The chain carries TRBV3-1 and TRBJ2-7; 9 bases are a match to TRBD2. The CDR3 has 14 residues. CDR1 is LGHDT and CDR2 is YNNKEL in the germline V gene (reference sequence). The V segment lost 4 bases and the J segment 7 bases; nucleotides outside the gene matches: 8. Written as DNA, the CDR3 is TGTGCCAGCAGCCGGCGGGAGGGCCGAGGTGAGCAGTACTTC. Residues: CASSRREGRGEQYF.

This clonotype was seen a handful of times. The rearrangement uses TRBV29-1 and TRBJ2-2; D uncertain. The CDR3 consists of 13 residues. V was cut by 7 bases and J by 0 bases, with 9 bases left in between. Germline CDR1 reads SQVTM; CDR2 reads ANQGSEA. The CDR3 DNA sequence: TGCAGCGCCGCGGCACCGAACACCGGGGAGCTGTTTTTT. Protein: CSAAAPNTGELFF.

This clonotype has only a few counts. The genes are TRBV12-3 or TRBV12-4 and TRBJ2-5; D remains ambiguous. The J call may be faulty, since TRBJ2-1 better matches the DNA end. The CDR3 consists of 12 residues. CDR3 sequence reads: CASSTSSNEQFF. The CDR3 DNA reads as TGTGCCAGCAGTACGAGTAGCAATGAGCAGTTCTTC.